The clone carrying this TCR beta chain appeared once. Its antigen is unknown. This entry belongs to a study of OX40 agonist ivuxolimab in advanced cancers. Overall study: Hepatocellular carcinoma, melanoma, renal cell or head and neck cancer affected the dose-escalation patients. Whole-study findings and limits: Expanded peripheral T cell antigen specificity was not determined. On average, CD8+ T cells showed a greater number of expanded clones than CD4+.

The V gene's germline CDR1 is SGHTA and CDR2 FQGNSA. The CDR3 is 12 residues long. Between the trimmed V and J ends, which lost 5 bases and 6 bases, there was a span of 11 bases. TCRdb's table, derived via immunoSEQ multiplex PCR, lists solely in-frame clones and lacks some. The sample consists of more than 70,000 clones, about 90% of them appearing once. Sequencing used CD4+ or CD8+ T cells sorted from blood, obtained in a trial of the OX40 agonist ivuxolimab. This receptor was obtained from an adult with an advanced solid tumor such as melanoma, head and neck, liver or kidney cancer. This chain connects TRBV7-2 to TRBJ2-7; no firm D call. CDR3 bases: TGTGCCAGCAGCCTGACACGGGCCGAGCAGTACTTC. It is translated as CASSLTRAEQYF.